The entry below gives a single T cell receptor beta chain sequence along with its context. This sample stems from a study of control samples from healthy donors and cancer patients. The protocol was immunoSEQ multiplex PCR, while the TCRdb copy is restricted to in-frame clones and leaves out a portion. Here the sample spans some 120,000 clones, 88% being singletons. From germline, CDR1 is SGDLS and CDR2 YYNGEE. The ends were cut back, 4 bases at V and 4 bases at J, with 20 bases in the middle. This CDR3 comprises 16 residues. The receptor was derived from an older woman in good health. The V call is TRBV9, the J call TRBJ1-2, with D uncertain. Sequencing was performed on blood. The CDR3 DNA follows: TGTGCCAGCAGCCTAGCGGGTGGCGGGCATCGCTATGGCTACACCTTC. Its protein is CASSLAGGGHRYGYTF.